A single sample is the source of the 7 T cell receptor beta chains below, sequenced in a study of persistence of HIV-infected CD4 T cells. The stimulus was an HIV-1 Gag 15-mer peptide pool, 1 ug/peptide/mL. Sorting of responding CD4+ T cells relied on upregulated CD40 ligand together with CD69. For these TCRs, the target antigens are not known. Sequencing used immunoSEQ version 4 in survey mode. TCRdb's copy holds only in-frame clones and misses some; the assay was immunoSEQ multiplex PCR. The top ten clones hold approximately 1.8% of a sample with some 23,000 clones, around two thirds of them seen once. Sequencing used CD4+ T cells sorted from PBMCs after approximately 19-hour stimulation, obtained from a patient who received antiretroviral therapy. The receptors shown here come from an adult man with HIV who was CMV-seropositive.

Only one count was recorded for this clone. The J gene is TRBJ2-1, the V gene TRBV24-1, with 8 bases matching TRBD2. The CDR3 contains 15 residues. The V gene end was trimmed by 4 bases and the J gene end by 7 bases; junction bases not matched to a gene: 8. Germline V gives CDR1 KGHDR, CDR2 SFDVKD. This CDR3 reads CATSDRLTSVNEQFF. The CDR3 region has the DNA TGTGCCACCAGTGACCGCTTGACTAGCGTAAATGAGCAGTTCTTC.

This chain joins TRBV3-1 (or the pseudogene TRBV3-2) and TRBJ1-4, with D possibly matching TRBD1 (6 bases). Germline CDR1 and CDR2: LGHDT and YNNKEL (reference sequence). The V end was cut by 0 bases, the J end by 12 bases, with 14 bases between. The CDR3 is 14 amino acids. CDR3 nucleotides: TGTGCCAGCAGCCAAGATAGGGGGGCATTTGAACTGTTTTTT. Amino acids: CASSQDRGAFELFF.

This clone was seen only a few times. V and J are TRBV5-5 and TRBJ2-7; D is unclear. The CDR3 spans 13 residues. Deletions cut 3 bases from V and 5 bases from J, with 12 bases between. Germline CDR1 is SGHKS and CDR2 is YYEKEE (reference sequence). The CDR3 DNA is TGTGCCAGCAGCTCTCCCGTGGGAAACGAGCAGTACTTC. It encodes CASSSPVGNEQYF. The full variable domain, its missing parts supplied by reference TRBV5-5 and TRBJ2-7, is DAGVTQSPTHLIKTRGQQVTLRCSPISGHKSVSWYQQVLGQGPQFIFQYYEKEERGRGNFPDRFSARQFPNYSSELNVNALLLGDSALYLCASSSPVGNEQYFGPGTRLTVT.

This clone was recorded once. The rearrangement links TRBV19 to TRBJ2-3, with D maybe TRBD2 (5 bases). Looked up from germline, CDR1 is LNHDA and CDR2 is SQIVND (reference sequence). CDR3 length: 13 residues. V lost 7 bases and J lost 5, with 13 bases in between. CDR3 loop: CASKRVAQDTQYF. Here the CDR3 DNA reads TGTGCCAGTAAAAGGGTAGCGCAAGATACGCAGTATTTT.

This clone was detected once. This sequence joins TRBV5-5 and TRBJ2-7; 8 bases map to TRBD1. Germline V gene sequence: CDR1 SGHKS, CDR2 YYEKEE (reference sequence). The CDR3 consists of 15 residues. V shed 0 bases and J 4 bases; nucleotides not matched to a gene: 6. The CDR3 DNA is TGTGCCAGCAGCTTGGAAGGGACAGGTCTTTACGAGCAGTACTTC. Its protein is CASSLEGTGLYEQYF.

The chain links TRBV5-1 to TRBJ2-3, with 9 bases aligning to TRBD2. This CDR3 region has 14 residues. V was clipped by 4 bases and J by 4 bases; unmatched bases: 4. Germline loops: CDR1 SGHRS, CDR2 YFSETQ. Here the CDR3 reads CASSTIAGADTQYF. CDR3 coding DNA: TGCGCCAGCAGCACAATAGCGGGGGCAGATACGCAGTATTTT.

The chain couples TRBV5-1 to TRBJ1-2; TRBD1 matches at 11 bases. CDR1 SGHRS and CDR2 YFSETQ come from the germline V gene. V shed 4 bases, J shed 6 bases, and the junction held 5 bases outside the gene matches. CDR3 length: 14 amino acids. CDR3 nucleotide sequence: TGCGCCAGCAGCCCCAGGACAGGGGGCGATGGCTACACCTTC. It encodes CASSPRTGGDGYTF.